This is a list of T cell receptor beta chains from one sample in a study of identifying expanded T cells in peripheral blood. This table comes from immunoSEQ multiplex PCR, and its TCRdb copy is limited to in-frame clones, with some not included. The sample includes roughly 100,000 clones, about 91% of them seen just once. The material sequenced was blood. These receptor sequences come from a person aged 18-70 years in good health. Both conserved end residues are part of each CDR3. The D gene is left open where the match is weak. Clone size, where shown, is once, few, many, or a class for clones that have expanded.

d_gene: -
j_gene: TRBJ2-5
v_gene: TRBV9
len: 13
abundance: -
CDR3aa: CASSAGQRETQYF
CDR3nt: TGTGCCAGCAGCGCGGGACAACGAGAGACCCAGTACTTC

d_gene: -
j_gene: TRBJ2-3
v_gene: TRBV18
len: 17
abundance: -
CDR3aa: CASSPPGFRSGTDTQYF
CDR3nt: TGTGCCAGCTCACCACCAGGTTTCCGGAGTGGCACAGATACGCAGTATTTT

d_gene: -
j_gene: TRBJ1-1
v_gene: TRBV30
len: 13
abundance: few
CDR3aa: CAWKGQANTEAFF
CDR3nt: TGTGCCTGGAAGGGGCAGGCTAATACTGAAGCTTTCTTT

d_gene: TRBD1
j_gene: TRBJ1-5
v_gene: TRBV2
len: 15
abundance: -
CDR3aa: CASSEGTGINQPQHF
CDR3nt: TGTGCCAGCAGTGAAGGGACAGGGATCAATCAGCCCCAGCATTTT

d_gene: TRBD1
j_gene: TRBJ2-5
v_gene: TRBV7-6
len: 14
abundance: -
CDR3aa: CASSRDSYQETQYF
CDR3nt: TGTGCCAGCAGCCGGGACAGTTACCAAGAGACCCAGTACTTC

d_gene: -
j_gene: TRBJ1-6
v_gene: TRBV7-2
len: 15
abundance: -
CDR3aa: CASSLGVLMGAPLHF
CDR3nt: TGTGCCAGCAGCTTAGGGGTCCTCATGGGTGCACCCCTCCACTTT

d_gene: -
j_gene: TRBJ1-5
v_gene: TRBV7-1
len: 15
abundance: once
CDR3aa: CASSPQGIGNQPQHF
CDR3nt: TGTGCCAGCAGCCCCCAGGGGATCGGCAATCAGCCCCAGCATTTT

d_gene: TRBD1
j_gene: TRBJ2-3
v_gene: TRBV18
len: 16
abundance: -
CDR3aa: CASSPFGTGGTDTQYF
CDR3nt: TGTGCCAGCTCACCCTTTGGGACAGGGGGAACAGATACGCAGTATTTT

d_gene: TRBD2
j_gene: TRBJ2-7
v_gene: TRBV2
len: 15
abundance: -
CDR3aa: CASSEGGGGTYEQYF
CDR3nt: TGTGCCAGCAGTGAAGGTGGCGGGGGGACCTACGAGCAGTACTTC

d_gene: TRBD1
j_gene: TRBJ2-7
v_gene: TRBV4-1
len: 13
abundance: -
CDR3aa: CASSGTGYREQYF
CDR3nt: TGCGCCAGCAGCGGGACAGGGTATCGCGAGCAGTACTTC

d_gene: -
j_gene: TRBJ2-7
v_gene: TRBV20-1
len: 10
abundance: -
CDR3aa: CSAGSYEQYF
CDR3nt: TGCAGTGCTGGTTCCTACGAGCAGTACTTC

d_gene: TRBD2
j_gene: TRBJ2-1
v_gene: TRBV13
len: 14
abundance: -
CDR3aa: CASSWFAGVSEQFF
CDR3nt: TGTGCCAGCAGCTGGTTCGCGGGAGTTAGTGAGCAGTTCTTC

d_gene: -
j_gene: TRBJ1-5
v_gene: TRBV7-9
len: 15
abundance: -
CDR3aa: CASTSLSDSNQPQHF
CDR3nt: TGTGCCAGCACCTCTTTGAGTGATAGCAATCAGCCCCAGCATTTT